This T cell receptor (beta chain) was recovered during a study of shared clonotypes between healthy human individuals. Genomic DNA of every subset was divided equally among multiple immunoSEQ plates. The assay was immunoSEQ multiplex PCR, and TCRdb's table has in-frame clones only and misses some. There are about 1.5 million clones in the sample; roughly 96% occur only once, and roughly 1.2% lies in the top ten. Germline V gene data show CDR1 as SEHNR and CDR2 as FQNEAQ (reference sequence). The CDR3 is 14 amino acids. V lost 4 bases to trimming and J lost 4 bases; unmatched junction nucleotides: 7. The origin of this receptor is a man aged 25-45 years in good health. The chain recombines TRBV7-9 with TRBJ2-7, with TRBD2 matching over 7 bases. Sequences were obtained from naive CD4+ T cells sorted from blood. Specified subset: CD45RA+ positively selected. CDR3 sequence (DNA): TGTGCCAGCAGCTCGACCGGGACTATTTACGAGCAGTACTTC. It codes for CASSSTGTIYEQYF.